The present TCR beta chain was sequenced within a study of cytomegalovirus exposure and HLA in healthy donors. General study points: Sequencing likely caused a cluster of highly shared sequence variants. Association of roughly 17,000 TCR beta sequences with HLA alleles was found at 0.05 false discovery rate in a later analysis. Within an earlier analysis, most TCR beta V segments proved productive either about 87% or about 30% of the time.

Germline-derived CDR1 and CDR2 are MNHNS and SASEGT. This CDR3 region has 13 residues. Trimming took off 2 bases at V and 4 bases at J, with 5 bases between the two ends. Primers included in the PCR were 60 Vbeta and 13 Jbeta primers. How the authors handled the data: Later, some 79 million unique TCR beta chains were counted in an analysis, and some 11 million of them were shared. The table came from immunoSEQ multiplex PCR; TCRdb's copy has only in-frame clones and leaves some out. The DNA gave D and trimming, while V, J and clone size come from that table. The sample yields fewer than 200,000 clones, around 81% seen once. With respect to this clone: Its antigen is currently unknown.

The sample consisted of PBMCs. This receptor was identified in a woman in her twenties or thirties in good health and CMV-seronegative. The V call is TRBV6-1, the J call TRBJ2-2, with D unclear. This CDR3 is CASSEYITGELFF. CDR3 nucleotide sequence: TGTGCCAGCAGTGAATATATCACCGGGGAGCTGTTTTTT.